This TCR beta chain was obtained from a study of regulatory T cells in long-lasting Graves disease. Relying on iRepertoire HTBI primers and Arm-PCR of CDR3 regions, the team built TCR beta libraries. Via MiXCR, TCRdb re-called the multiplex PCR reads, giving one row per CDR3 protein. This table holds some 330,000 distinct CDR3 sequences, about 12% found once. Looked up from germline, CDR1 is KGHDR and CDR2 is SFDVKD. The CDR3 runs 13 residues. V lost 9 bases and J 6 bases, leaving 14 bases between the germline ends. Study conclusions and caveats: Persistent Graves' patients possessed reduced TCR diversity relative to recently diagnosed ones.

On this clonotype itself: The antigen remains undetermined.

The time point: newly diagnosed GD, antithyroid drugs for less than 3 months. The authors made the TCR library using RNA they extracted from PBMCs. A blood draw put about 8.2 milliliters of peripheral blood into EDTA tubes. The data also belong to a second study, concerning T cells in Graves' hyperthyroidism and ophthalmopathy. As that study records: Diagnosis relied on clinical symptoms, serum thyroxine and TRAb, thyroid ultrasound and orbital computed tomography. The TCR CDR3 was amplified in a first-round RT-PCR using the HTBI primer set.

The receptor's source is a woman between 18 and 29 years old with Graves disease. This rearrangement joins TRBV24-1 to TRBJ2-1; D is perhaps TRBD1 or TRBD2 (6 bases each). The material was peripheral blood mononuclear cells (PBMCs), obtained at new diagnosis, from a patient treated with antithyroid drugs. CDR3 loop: CATAAPGANEQFF. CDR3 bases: TGTGCCACCGCGGCACCGGGGGCCAATGAGCAGTTCTTC.